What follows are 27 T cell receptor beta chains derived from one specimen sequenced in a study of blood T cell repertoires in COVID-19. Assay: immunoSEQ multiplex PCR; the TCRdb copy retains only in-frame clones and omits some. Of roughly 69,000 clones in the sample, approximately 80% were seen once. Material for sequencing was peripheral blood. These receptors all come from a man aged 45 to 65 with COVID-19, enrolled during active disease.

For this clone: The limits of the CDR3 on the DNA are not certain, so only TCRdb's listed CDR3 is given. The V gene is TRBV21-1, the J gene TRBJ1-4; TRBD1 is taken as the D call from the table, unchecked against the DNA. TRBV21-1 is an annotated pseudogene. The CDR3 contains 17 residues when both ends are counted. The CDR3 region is CASSKVGTGTGDEKLFF.

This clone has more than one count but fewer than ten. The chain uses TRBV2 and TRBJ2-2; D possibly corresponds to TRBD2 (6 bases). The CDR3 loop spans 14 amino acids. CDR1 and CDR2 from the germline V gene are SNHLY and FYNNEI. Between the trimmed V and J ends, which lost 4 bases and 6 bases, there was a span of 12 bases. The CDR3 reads CASSGFRGSGELFF. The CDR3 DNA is TGTGCCAGCAGTGGTTTTCGGGGGTCCGGGGAGCTGTTTTTT.

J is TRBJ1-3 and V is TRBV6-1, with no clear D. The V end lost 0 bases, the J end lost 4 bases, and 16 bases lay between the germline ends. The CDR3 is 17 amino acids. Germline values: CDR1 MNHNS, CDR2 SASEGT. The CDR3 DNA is TGTGCCAGCAGTGAAGCGCGAGCTGGAGTAGGAGGAAACACCATATATTTT. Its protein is CASSEARAGVGGNTIYF.

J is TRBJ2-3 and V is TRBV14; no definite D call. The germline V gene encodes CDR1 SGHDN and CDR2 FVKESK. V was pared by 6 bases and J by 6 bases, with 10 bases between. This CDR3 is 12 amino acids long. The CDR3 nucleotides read TGTGCCAGCAGTCAAACCAGGGATACGCAGTATTTT. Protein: CASSQTRDTQYF.

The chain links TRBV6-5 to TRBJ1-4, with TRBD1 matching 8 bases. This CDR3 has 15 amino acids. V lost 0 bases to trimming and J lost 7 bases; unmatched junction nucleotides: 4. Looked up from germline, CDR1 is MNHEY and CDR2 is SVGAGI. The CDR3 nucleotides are TGTGCCAGCAGTTACTCCAGGACAGGGAGTGAAAAACTGTTTTTT. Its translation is CASSYSRTGSEKLFF.

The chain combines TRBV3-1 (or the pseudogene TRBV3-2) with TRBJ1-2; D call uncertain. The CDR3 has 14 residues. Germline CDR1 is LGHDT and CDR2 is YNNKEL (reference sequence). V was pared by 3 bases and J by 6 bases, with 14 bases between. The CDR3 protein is CASSQLYLGHGYTF. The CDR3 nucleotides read TGTGCCAGCAGCCAGTTATACCTGGGCCATGGCTACACCTTC.

CDR3 protein: CASSVSGRVSTEDGYTF. The DNA of the CDR3 is TGTGCCAGCAGCGTATCCGGCAGGGTGTCGACTGAGGATGGCTACACCTTC. The V call is TRBV9, the J call TRBJ1-2, with a weak D call TRBD1 (5 bases). CDR1 is SGDLS and CDR2 is YYNGEE in the germline V gene. Between the trimmed V and J ends, which lost 1 base and 6 bases, there was a span of 22 bases. The CDR3 covers 17 residues.

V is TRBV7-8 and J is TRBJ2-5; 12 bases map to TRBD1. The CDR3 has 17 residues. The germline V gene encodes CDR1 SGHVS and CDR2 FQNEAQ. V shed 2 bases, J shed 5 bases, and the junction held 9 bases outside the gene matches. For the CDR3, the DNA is TGTGCCAGCAGCTTAAGTGTGGGACAGGGGGCAGTGGAGACCCAGTACTTC. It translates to CASSLSVGQGAVETQYF.

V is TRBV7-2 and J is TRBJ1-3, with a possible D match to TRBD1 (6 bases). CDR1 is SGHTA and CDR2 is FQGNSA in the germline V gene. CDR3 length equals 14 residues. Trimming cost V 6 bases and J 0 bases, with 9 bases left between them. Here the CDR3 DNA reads TGTGCCAGCAGTACAGGGAACTCTGGAAACACCATATATTTT. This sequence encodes CASSTGNSGNTIYF.

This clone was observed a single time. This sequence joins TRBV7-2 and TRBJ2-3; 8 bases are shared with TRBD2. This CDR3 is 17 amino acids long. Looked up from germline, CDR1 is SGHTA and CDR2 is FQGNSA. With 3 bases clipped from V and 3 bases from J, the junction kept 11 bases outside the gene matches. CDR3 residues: CASSFEPGGGGTDTQYF. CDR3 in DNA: TGTGCCAGCAGCTTCGAGCCGGGGGGCGGGGGGACAGATACGCAGTATTTT.

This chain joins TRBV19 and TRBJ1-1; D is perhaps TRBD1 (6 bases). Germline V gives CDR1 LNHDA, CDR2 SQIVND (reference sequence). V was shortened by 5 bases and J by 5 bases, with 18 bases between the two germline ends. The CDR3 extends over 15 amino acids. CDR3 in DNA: TGTGCCAGTAGTTCCCGACAGGCCCGAACGACTGAAGCTTTCTTT. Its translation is CASSSRQARTTEAFF.

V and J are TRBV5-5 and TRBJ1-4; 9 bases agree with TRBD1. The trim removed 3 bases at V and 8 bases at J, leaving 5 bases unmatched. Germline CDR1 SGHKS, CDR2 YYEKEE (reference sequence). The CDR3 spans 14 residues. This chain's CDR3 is CASSSGTGFEKLFF. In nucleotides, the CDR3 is TGTGCCAGCAGCTCCGGGACAGGGTTCGAAAAACTGTTTTTT.

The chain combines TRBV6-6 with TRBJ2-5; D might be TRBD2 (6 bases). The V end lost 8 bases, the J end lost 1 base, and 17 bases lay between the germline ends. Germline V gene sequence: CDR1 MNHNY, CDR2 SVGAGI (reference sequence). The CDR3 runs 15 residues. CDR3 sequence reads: CASRNGAGLQETQYF. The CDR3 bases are TGTGCCAGCCGAAACGGAGCGGGCCTCCAAGAGACCCAGTACTTC.

CDR3: CASIPDAALLYNEQFF. CDR3 sequence (DNA): TGTGCCAGCATTCCCGATGCTGCTCTACTCTACAATGAGCAGTTCTTC. V is TRBV28 and J is TRBJ2-1, with D uncertain. V lost 7 bases and J lost 3, with 19 bases in between. The CDR3 is 16 amino acids. The germline V gene has CDR1 MDHEN and CDR2 SYDVKM.

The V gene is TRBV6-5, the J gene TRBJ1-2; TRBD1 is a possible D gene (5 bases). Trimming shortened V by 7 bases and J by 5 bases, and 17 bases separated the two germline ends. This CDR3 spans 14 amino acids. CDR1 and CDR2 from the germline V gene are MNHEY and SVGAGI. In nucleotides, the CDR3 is TGTGCCAGCACCAGGATAGGGGTTGGTTATGGCTACACCTTC. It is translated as CASTRIGVGYGYTF.

The CDR3, as DNA: TGCGCCAGCAGCTTAATAGGGGCAGGAACTGAAGCTTTCTTT. Translated, it gives CASSLIGAGTEAFF. The chain has TRBV5-1 and TRBJ1-1, with D possibly TRBD1 on 5 matching bases. Deletions cut 2 bases from V and 5 bases from J, with 13 bases between. The CDR3 is made up of 14 amino acids. The V gene's germline CDR1 is SGHRS and CDR2 YFSETQ.

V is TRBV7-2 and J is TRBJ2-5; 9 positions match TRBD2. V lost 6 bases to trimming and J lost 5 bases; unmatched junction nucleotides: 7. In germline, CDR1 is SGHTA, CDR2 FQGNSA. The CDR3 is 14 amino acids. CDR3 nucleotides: TGTGCCAGCAGAGTAGCGGGGGATAGGGAGACCCAGTACTTC. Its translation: CASRVAGDRETQYF.

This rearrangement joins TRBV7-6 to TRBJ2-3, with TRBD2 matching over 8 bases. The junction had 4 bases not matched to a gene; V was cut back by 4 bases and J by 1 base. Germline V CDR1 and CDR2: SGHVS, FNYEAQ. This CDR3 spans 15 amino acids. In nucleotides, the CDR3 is TGTGCCAGCAGCTCCCGGGGGGGGCGCACAGATACGCAGTATTTT. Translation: CASSSRGGRTDTQYF. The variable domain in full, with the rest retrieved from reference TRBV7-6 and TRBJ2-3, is GAGVSQSPRYKVTKRGQDVALRCDPISGHVSLYWYRQALGQGPEFLTYFNYEAQQDKSGLPNDRFSAERPEGSISTLTIQRTEQRDSAMYRCASSSRGGRTDTQYFGPGTRLTVL.

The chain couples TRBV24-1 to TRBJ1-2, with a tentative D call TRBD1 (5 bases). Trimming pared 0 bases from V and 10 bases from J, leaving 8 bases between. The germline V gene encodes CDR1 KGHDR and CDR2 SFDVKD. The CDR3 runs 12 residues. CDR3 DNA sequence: TGTGCCACCAGTGATTTGGGGGGGTACTACACCTTC. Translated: CATSDLGGYYTF.

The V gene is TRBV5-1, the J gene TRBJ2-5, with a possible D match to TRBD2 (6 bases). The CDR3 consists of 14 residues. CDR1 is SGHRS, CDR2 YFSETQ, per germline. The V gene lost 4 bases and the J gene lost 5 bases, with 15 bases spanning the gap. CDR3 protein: CASSLPGDGETQYF. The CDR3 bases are TGCGCCAGCAGCCTTCCGGGGGATGGGGAGACCCAGTACTTC.

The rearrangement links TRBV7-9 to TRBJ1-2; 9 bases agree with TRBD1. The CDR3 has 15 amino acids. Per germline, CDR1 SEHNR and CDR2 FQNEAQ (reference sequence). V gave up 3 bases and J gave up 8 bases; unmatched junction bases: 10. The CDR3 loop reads CASSFPTGGFSGYTF. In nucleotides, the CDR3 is TGTGCCAGCAGCTTCCCGACAGGGGGGTTTAGCGGCTACACCTTC.

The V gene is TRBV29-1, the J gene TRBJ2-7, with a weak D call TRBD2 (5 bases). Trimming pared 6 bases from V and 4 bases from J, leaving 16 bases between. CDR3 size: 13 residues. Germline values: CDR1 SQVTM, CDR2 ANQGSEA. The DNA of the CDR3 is TGCAGCGTCGAATCCATGGGCGGGTACGAGCAGTACTTC. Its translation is CSVESMGGYEQYF.

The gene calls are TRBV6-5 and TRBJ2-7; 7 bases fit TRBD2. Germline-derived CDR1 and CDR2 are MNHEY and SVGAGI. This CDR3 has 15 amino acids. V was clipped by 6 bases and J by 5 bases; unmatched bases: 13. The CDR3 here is CASSRGREASHEQYF. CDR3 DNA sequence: TGTGCCAGCAGCCGTGGGAGGGAGGCGTCCCACGAGCAGTACTTC.

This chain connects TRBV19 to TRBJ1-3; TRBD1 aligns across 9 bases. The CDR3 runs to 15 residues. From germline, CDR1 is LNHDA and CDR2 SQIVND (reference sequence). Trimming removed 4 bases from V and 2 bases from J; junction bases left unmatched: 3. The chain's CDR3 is CASSSTGGAGNTIYF. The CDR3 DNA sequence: TGTGCCAGTAGTAGTACAGGGGGCGCTGGAAACACCATATATTTT.

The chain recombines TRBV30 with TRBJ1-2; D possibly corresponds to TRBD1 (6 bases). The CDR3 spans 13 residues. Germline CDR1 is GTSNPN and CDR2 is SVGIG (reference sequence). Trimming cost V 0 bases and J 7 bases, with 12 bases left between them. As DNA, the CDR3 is TGTGCCTGGAGTGTCGTACAGGGTAGTGGCTACACCTTC. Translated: CAWSVVQGSGYTF.

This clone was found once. The CDR3 is CASSQEGSRWRGGTSTDTQYF. Written as DNA, the CDR3 is TGCGCCAGCAGCCAAGAGGGTTCACGGTGGCGCGGGGGTACTAGCACAGATACGCAGTATTTT. The genes are TRBV4-1 and TRBJ2-3; TRBD2 matches at 7 bases. This CDR3 has 21 amino acids. The germline V gene has CDR1 MGHRA and CDR2 YSYEKL. Germline trimming cut 0 bases from V and 0 bases from J; bases unmatched to any gene: 18.

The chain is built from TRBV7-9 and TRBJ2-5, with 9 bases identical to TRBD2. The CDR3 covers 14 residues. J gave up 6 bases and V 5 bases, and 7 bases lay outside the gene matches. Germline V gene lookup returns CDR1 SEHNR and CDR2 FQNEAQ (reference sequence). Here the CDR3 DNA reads TGTGCCAGCAGCCCGCGGGGGGGAGTACAGACCCAGTACTTC. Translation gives CASSPRGGVQTQYF.